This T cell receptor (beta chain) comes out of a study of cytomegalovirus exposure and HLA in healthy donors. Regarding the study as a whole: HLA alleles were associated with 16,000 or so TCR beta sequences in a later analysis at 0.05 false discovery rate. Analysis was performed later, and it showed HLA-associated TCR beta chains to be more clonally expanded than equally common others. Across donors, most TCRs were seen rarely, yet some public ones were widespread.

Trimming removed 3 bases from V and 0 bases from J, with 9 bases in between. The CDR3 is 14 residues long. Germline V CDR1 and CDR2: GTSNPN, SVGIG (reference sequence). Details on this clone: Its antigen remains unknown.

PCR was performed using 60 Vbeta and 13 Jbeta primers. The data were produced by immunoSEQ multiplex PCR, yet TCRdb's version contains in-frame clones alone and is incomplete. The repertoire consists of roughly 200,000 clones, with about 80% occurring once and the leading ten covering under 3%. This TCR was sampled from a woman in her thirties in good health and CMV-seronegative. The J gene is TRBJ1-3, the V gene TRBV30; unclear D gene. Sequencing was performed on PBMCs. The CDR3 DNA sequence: TGTGCCTGGAGCGCGGTCTTCTCTGGAAACACCATATATTTT. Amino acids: CAWSAVFSGNTIYF. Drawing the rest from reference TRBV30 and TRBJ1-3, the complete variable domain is SQTIHQWPATLVQPVGSPLSLECTVEGTSNPNLYWYRQAAGRGLQLLFYSVGIGQISSEVPQNLSASRPQDRQFILSSKKLLLSDSGFYLCAWSAVFSGNTIYFGEGSWLTVV.